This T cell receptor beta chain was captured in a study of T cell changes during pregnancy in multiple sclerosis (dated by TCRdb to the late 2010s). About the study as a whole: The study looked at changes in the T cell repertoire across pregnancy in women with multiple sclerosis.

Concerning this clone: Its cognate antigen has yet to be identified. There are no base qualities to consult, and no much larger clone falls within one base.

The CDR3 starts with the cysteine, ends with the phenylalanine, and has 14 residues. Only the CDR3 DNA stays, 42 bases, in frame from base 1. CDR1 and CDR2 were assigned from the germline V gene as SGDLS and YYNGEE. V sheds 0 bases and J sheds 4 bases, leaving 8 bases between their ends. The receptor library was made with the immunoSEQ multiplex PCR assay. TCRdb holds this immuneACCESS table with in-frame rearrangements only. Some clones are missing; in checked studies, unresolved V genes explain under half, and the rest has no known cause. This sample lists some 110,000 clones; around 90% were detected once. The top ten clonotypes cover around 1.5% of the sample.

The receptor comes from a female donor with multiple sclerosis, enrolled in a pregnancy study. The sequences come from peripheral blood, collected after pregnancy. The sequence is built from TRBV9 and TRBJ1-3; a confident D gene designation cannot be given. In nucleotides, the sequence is TGTGCCAGCAGCGTAGGAGGAGCAGGAAACACCATATATTTT. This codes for CASSVGGAGNTIYF.